The present TCR beta chain was sequenced within a study of blood T cell repertoires in COVID-19. Study background: PBMCs, B-cell-depleted T cells, or T cells provided the cDNA or gDNA that made up the material.

Libraries were prepared by immunoSEQ multiplex PCR; TCRdb keeps only in-frame clonotypes and omits some of them. The sample contains some 160,000 clones, 85% to 90% of which appear only once. This clonotype was obtained from a woman in her 70s with acute or convalescent COVID-19. Input material: peripheral blood.

The CDR3, as DNA: TGCAGCGTTGGTAAGACCGGGACTAGGGCGGAGACCCAGTACTTC. This gives the protein CSVGKTGTRAETQYF. The rearrangement joins TRBV29-1 to TRBJ2-5; 8 nucleotides agree with TRBD2. The germline V gene has CDR1 SQVTM and CDR2 ANQGSEA. V trimming: 4 bases; J trimming: 5 bases; junction bases outside the gene matches: 12. There are 15 residues in the CDR3. Using reference TRBV29-1 and TRBJ2-5 for the parts outside the CDR3, the full variable domain is SAVISQKPSRDICQRGTSLTIQCQVDSQVTMMFWYRQQPGQSLTLIATANQGSEATYESGFVIDKFPISRPNLTFSTLTVSNMSPEDSSIYLCSVGKTGTRAETQYFGPGTRLLVL.